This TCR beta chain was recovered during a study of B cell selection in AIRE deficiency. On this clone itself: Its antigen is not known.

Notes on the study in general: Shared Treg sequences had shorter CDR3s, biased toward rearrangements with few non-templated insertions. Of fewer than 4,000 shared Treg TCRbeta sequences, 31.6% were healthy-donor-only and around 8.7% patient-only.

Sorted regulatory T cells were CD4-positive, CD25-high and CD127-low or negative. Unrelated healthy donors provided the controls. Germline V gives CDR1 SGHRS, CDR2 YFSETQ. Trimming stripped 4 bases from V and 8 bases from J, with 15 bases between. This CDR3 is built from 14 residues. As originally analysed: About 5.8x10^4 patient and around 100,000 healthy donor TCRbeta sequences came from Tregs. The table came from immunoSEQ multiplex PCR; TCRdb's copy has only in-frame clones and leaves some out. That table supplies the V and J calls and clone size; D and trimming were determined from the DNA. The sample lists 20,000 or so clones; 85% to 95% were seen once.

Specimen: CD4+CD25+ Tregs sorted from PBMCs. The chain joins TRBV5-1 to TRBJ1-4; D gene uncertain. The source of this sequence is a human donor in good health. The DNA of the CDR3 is TGCGCCAGCAGCCCCCTGGATGGGGAAGAAAAACTGTTTTTT. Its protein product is CASSPLDGEEKLFF.